The 14 T cell receptor beta chains below were found in one sample sequenced in a study of cytomegalovirus exposure and HLA in healthy donors. 60 Vbeta and 13 Jbeta primers were used in PCR. This table comes from immunoSEQ multiplex PCR, and its TCRdb copy is limited to in-frame clones, with some not included. The sample holds about 120,000 clones, about 10% seen once. Sample: PBMCs. Source of these receptors: a man under 40 in good health and CMV-seronegative.

The genes are TRBV6-6 and TRBJ1-5; 10 bases are a match to TRBD1. The CDR3 is 14 residues long. Germline CDR1 is MNHNY and CDR2 is SVGAGI (reference sequence). V was clipped by 7 bases and J by 5 bases; unmatched bases: 5. The CDR3 DNA is TGTGCCAGCACCAGACAGGGGGCGGATCAGCCCCAGCATTTT. Translating it yields CASTRQGADQPQHF.

This clone has more than one count but fewer than ten. V usage is TRBV28 and J usage is TRBJ2-1; 14 positions agree with TRBD2. J gave up 10 bases and V 4 bases, and 6 bases lay outside the gene matches. The CDR3 runs to 15 residues. CDR1 MDHEN and CDR2 SYDVKM come from the germline V gene. CDR3 bases: TGTGCCAGCAGTTCCCCGACTAGCGGGAGGGGAGAGCAGTTCTTC. This gives the protein CASSSPTSGRGEQFF.

The chain is built from TRBV18 and TRBJ2-5, with D possibly TRBD2 on 5 matching bases. The CDR3 contains 15 residues. V was pared by 3 bases and J by 5 bases, with 16 bases between. Germline values: CDR1 KGHSH, CDR2 LQKENI. The CDR3: CASSPSRGGGETQYF. The DNA for the CDR3 is TGTGCCAGCTCACCTAGTCGGGGTGGTGGCGAGACCCAGTACTTC. Supplemented by reference TRBV18 and TRBJ2-5, the full variable domain reads NAGVMQNPRHLVRRRGQEARLRCSPMKGHSHVYWYRQLPEEGLKFMVYLQKENIIDESGMPKERFSAEFPKEGPSILRIQQVVRGDSAAYFCASSPSRGGGETQYFGPGTRLLVL.

This clone was counted a few times. The V call is TRBV29-1, the J call TRBJ2-5, with TRBD2 identical over 9 bases. The last part of the DNA fits TRBJ2-7 better; the J call may be wrong. Germline lookup yields CDR1 SQVTM and CDR2 ANQGSEA. There are 15 residues in the CDR3. The CDR3 loop is CSVEGGSGRSYEQYF. CDR3 DNA sequence: TGCAGCGTTGAAGGGGGTAGCGGGAGATCCTACGAGCAGTACTTC.

This clone was observed a few times. The chain joins TRBV7-9 to TRBJ1-1; TRBD1 agrees at 11 bases. The CDR3 runs to 16 residues. Germline-derived CDR1 and CDR2 are SEHNR and FQNEAQ (reference sequence). With 5 bases clipped from V and 3 bases from J, the junction kept 8 bases outside the gene matches. CDR3 region: CASSPRTGGVDTEAFF. The DNA for the CDR3 is TGTGCCAGCAGCCCCCGGACAGGGGGCGTTGACACTGAAGCTTTCTTT. Combining the CDR3 with reference TRBV7-9 and TRBJ1-1 gives the whole variable domain DTGVSQNPRHKITKRGQNVTFRCDPISEHNRLYWYRQTLGQGPEFLTYFQNEAQLEKSRLLSDRFSAERPKGSFSTLEIQRTEQGDSAMYLCASSPRTGGVDTEAFFGQGTRLTVV.

This chain uses TRBV6-1 with TRBJ1-2; D ambiguous. CDR1 MNHNS and CDR2 SASEGT come from the germline V gene. Trimming removed 9 bases from V and 5 bases from J, with 22 bases in between. CDR3 length equals 15 residues. For the CDR3, the DNA is TGTGCCAGTATCACGGACGGGATAGGTTGGTATGGCTACACCTTC. Protein sequence: CASITDGIGWYGYTF.

The chain employs TRBV4-1 and TRBJ1-4, with unresolved D. This CDR3 contains 15 residues. CDR1 MGHRA and CDR2 YSYEKL come from the germline V gene. Trimming took 0 bases from V and 8 from J, leaving 13 bases between them. Written as DNA, the CDR3 is TGCGCCAGCAGCCAAGAGGGCCCTGGAGGCGAAAAACTGTTTTTT. Residues: CASSQEGPGGEKLFF.

This clone appeared a few times. The chain is built from TRBV2 and TRBJ1-4, with D possibly matching TRBD1 (5 bases). This CDR3 is 14 amino acids long. CDR1 is SNHLY and CDR2 is FYNNEI in the germline V gene. V shed 6 bases and J shed 4 bases, with 12 bases lying between them. DNA of the CDR3: TGTGCCAGCAGCGACGGCCAGGGTAATGAAAAACTGTTTTTT. It is translated as CASSDGQGNEKLFF.

The chain employs TRBV5-6 and TRBJ2-2, with 12 bases that match TRBD2. J lost 6 bases, V lost 2 bases, and 2 bases had no gene match. Looked up from germline, CDR1 is SGHDT and CDR2 is YYEEEE. This CDR3 spans 15 amino acids. DNA of the CDR3: TGTGCCAGCAGCTTCGGACTAGCGGGGCCCGGGGAGCTGTTTTTT. This translates into CASSFGLAGPGELFF.

This clone was recorded a few times. The rearrangement uses TRBV6-5 and TRBJ1-2; tentatively, D is TRBD1 (6 bases). The CDR3 covers 13 residues. Trimming stripped 5 bases from V and 8 bases from J, with 15 bases between. Germline CDR1 MNHEY, CDR2 SVGAGI. The CDR3 DNA reads as TGTGCCAGCAGTCCTGGGGGCGTGGGGGGCTACACCTTC. It is translated as CASSPGGVGGYTF.

V is TRBV25-1 and J is TRBJ1-5, with D perhaps TRBD1 (5 bases). The V and J ends lost 9 bases and 11 bases respectively, with 17 bases between them. Germline-derived CDR1 and CDR2 are MGHDK and SYGVNS. There are 12 residues in the CDR3. CDR3 residues: CARGTEIMAQHF. CDR3 nucleotide sequence: TGTGCCAGAGGGACTGAAATCATGGCCCAGCATTTT.

This chain joins TRBV19 and TRBJ2-3; the match to TRBD1 covers 7 bases. Trimming cost V 5 bases and J 6 bases; bases outside gene matches: 8. CDR1 LNHDA and CDR2 SQIVND come from the germline V gene (reference sequence). There are 14 residues in the CDR3. The CDR3 spells CASSLDRLGDTQYF. In nucleotides, the CDR3 is TGTGCCAGTAGTCTGGACAGGTTAGGGGATACGCAGTATTTT.

This clone was counted between two and nine times. The genes are TRBV28 and TRBJ2-1; D is undetermined. CDR3 length: 14 amino acids. Trimming cost V 5 bases and J 6 bases, with 14 bases left between them. Germline values: CDR1 MDHEN, CDR2 SYDVKM. The DNA of the CDR3 is TGTGCCAGCAGTCCTCGGCTGGGCTCCAATGAGCAGTTCTTC. Protein sequence: CASSPRLGSNEQFF.

J is TRBJ1-1 and V is TRBV14; TRBD1 matches 9 bases. V was pared by 4 bases and J by 5 bases, with 14 bases of the junction left unmatched. Germline-derived CDR1 and CDR2 are SGHDN and FVKESK. This CDR3 region has 17 residues. In DNA, the CDR3 is TGTGCCAGCAGCCCTCTCTGGACAGGGGACAGTAGGACTGAAGCTTTCTTT. It translates to CASSPLWTGDSRTEAFF. The full variable domain, with the rest looked up from reference TRBV14 and TRBJ1-1, is EAGVTQFPSHSVIEKGQTVTLRCDPISGHDNLYWYRRVMGKEIKFLLHFVKESKQDESGMPNNRFLAERTGGTYSTLKVQPAELEDSGVYFCASSPLWTGDSRTEAFFGQGTRLTVV.